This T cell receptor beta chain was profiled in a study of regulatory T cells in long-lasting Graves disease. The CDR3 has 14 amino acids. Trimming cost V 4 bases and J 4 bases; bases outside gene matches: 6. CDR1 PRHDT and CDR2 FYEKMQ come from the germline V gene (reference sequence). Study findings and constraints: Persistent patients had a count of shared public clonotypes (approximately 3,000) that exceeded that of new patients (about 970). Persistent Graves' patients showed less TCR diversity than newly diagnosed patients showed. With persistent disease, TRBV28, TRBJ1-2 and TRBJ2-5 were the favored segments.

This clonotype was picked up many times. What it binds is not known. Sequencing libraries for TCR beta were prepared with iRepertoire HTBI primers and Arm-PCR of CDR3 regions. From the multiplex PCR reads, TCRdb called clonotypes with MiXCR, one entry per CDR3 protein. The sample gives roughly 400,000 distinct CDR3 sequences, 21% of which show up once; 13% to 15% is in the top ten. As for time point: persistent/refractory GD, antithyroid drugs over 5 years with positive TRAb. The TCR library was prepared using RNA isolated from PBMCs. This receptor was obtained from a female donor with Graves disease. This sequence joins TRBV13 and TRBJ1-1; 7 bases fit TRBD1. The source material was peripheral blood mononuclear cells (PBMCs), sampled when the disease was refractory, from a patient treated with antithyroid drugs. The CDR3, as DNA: TGTGCCAGCAGCTCCCAGACAGGGTTCACTGAAGCTTTCTTT. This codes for CASSSQTGFTEAFF.